This is a list of T cell receptor beta chains from one sample in a study of blood T cell repertoires in COVID-19. The assay was immunoSEQ multiplex PCR, and TCRdb's table has in-frame clones only and misses some. Of over 75,000 clones listed, roughly 80% are singletons. The material sequenced was peripheral blood. These receptors all stem from a human donor in a cohort sampled during active COVID-19. CDR3s include the opening cysteine and the closing phenylalanine or tryptophan. Each record gives: D gene, clone size, J gene, V gene, CDR3 DNA, CDR3 protein. A D gene is named only where the DNA matches it firmly. Rows may omit the clone size; those that give it use once, few, many or a size class.

D: TRBD1; size: -; J: TRBJ1-5; V: TRBV7-9; DNA: TGTGCCAGCAGCAGGGACAGGGGGCCCAGCAATCAGCCCCAGCATTTT; CDR3: CASSRDRGPSNQPQHF
D: -; size: -; J: TRBJ1-2; V: TRBV9; DNA: TGTGCCAGCAGCTCCCCTTCCGGACCCGGGGACTACTATGGCTACACCTTC; CDR3: CASSSPSGPGDYYGYTF
D: -; size: -; J: TRBJ2-3; V: TRBV27; DNA: TGTGCCAGCAGCTCATCCCAGGCCCGTCGCACAGATACGCAGTATTTT; CDR3: CASSSSQARRTDTQYF
D: -; size: -; J: TRBJ2-1; V: TRBV7-9; DNA: TGTGCCAGCAGCCTCCAGGTCCACAATGAGCAGTTCTTC; CDR3: CASSLQVHNEQFF
D: -; size: -; J: TRBJ1-3; V: TRBV2; DNA: TGTGCCAGCAGAGGAGGGACGGCTGGAAACACCATATATTTT; CDR3: CASRGGTAGNTIYF
D: TRBD2; size: -; J: TRBJ2-5; V: TRBV4-2; DNA: TGTGCCACCTCAAGCGGGGGGGCAGAGACCCAGTACTTC; CDR3: CATSSGGAETQYF
D: -; size: -; J: TRBJ2-7; V: TRBV27; DNA: TGTGCCAGCAGTCGCTCCAGTTCCGAGCAGTACTTC; CDR3: CASSRSSSEQYF
D: -; size: -; J: TRBJ2-2; V: TRBV4-2; DNA: TGTGCCAGCAGCAGAGGAGGGGTTAGGGACACCGGGGAGCTGTTTTTT; CDR3: CASSRGGVRDTGELFF
D: -; size: -; J: TRBJ1-2; V: TRBV19; DNA: TGTGCCAGTGGCCACAGGGATGGATATGGCTACACCTTC; CDR3: CASGHRDGYGYTF
D: TRBD1; size: -; J: TRBJ2-7; V: TRBV28; DNA: TGTGCCAGCTTACGGACAGGTGGGATCTACGAGCAGTACTTC; CDR3: CASLRTGGIYEQYF
D: TRBD2; size: -; J: TRBJ2-1; V: TRBV18; DNA: TGTGCCAGCTCACCACCGCTAGCGGTCTCCTACAATGAGCAGTTCTTC; CDR3: CASSPPLAVSYNEQFF
D: -; size: -; J: TRBJ1-1; V: TRBV19; DNA: TGTGCCAGTATCCCCGTGGGGGGATGGTACACTGAAGCTTTCTTT; CDR3: CASIPVGGWYTEAFF
D: -; size: -; J: TRBJ1-6; V: TRBV19; DNA: TGTGCCAGTAGTTCCCCCTCGACAAGAAACAATTCACCCCTCCACTTT; CDR3: CASSSPSTRNNSPLHF
D: -; size: -; J: TRBJ2-2; V: TRBV5-1; DNA: TGCGCCAGCAGCTTATTGGGAGGAGCCGGGGAGCTGTTTTTT; CDR3: CASSLLGGAGELFF
D: -; size: -; J: TRBJ2-6; V: TRBV18; DNA: TGTGCCAGCTCATACTACATCGACTCTGGGGCCAACGTCCTGACTTTC; CDR3: CASSYYIDSGANVLTF
D: TRBD2; size: once; J: TRBJ2-7; V: TRBV10-2; DNA: TGCGCCAGCAGTGCAGGGACTAGCGGTTCCTACGAGCAGTACTTC; CDR3: CASSAGTSGSYEQYF
D: TRBD1; size: -; J: TRBJ1-6; V: TRBV6-5; DNA: TGTGCCACCTCACAGGGGTCGTTCGATAATTCACCCCTCCACTTT; CDR3: CATSQGSFDNSPLHF
D: -; size: -; J: TRBJ2-1; V: TRBV2; DNA: TGTGCCAGTAACCCGCAGGGAGGGGGGCATGAGCAGTTCTTC; CDR3: CASNPQGGGHEQFF
D: -; size: -; J: TRBJ1-1; V: TRBV6-5; DNA: TGTGCCATAGGGGGGGGACTGACGAACACTGAAGCTTTCTTT; CDR3: CAIGGGLTNTEAFF
D: TRBD2; size: once; J: TRBJ2-1; V: TRBV6-2/TRBV6-3; DNA: TGTGCCAGCACCCCCACGGGGACTACTAACAATGAGCAGTTCTTC; CDR3: CASTPTGTTNNEQFF